The sequence of this T cell receptor (beta chain) was determined in a study of shared clonotypes between healthy human individuals. General study results and limits: Memory subsets had estimated richness that was generally smaller than that of naive subsets. The sampled material consisted only of blood, and tissue repertoires are likely to differ. In the sorted subsets, rarefaction showed sequencing was incomplete despite large depth.

Produced via immunoSEQ multiplex PCR; TCRdb's table is partial and in-frame only. The sample has hundreds of thousands of clones, 73% seen once. Remarks on this clone: What it recognizes is unknown.

The sequence derives from a woman in her thirties in good health. Sequencing was carried out using memory CD4+ T cells sorted from blood. Subset: CD45RA-negative fraction.

As DNA, the CDR3 is TGTGCCAGTAGGGGACAGGTTAATCAGCCCCAGCATTTT. This sequence encodes CASRGQVNQPQHF. The rearrangement uses TRBV19 and TRBJ1-5; TRBD1 matches at 8 bases. This CDR3 spans 13 amino acids. Germline V CDR1 and CDR2: LNHDA, SQIVND (reference sequence). J lost 4 bases, V lost 6 bases, and 2 bases had no gene match.